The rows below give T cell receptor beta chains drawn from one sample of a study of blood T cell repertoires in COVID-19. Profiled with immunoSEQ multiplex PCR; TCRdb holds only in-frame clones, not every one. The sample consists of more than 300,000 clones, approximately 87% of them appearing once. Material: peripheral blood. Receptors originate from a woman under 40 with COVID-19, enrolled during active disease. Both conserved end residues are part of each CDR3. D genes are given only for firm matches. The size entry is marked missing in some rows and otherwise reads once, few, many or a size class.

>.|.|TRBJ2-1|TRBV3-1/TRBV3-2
CASSQGPTSYNEQFF
TGTGCCAGCAGCCAGGGCCCCACTTCATACAATGAGCAGTTCTTC
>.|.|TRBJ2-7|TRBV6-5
CASRTGEAYEQYF
TGTGCCAGCAGGACGGGGGAAGCCTACGAGCAGTACTTC
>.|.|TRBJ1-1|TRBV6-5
CASSYFTRAEGEAFF
TGTGCCAGCAGTTACTTTACTCGGGCAGAGGGTGAAGCTTTCTTT
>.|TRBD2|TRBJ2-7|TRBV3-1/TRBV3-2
CASSQDLTPGGEEYF
TGTGCCAGCAGCCAAGATCTCACTCCGGGAGGAGAGGAGTACTTC
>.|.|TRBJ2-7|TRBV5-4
CASSLGPRSYEQYF
TGTGCCAGCAGCTTGGGTCCGCGATCCTACGAGCAGTACTTC
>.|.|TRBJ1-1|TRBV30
CAWTPVNTEAFF
TGTGCCTGGACACCAGTAAACACTGAAGCTTTCTTT
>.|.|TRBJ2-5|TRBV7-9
CASSSGELETQYF
TGTGCCAGCAGCTCAGGGGAGTTGGAGACCCAGTACTTC
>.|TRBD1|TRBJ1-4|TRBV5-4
CASSLAGGEKLFF
TGTGCCAGCAGCTTGGCAGGGGGTGAAAAACTGTTTTTT
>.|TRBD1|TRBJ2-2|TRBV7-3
CASSSPDRGNAGELFF
TGTGCCAGCAGCTCGCCGGACAGGGGGAACGCCGGGGAGCTGTTTTTT
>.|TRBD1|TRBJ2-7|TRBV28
CASSLRDRGSYEQYF
TGTGCCAGCAGCCTCCGGGACAGGGGTTCCTACGAGCAGTACTTC
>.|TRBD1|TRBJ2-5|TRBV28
CASSLGTEETQYF
TGTGCCAGCAGTTTGGGGACAGAAGAGACCCAGTACTTC
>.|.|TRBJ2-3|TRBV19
CVSSPLPRDTQYF
TGTGTCAGTAGTCCCTTGCCTCGGGATACGCAGTATTTT
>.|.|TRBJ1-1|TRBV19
CASSIAGGYAFF
TGTGCCAGTAGTATAGCGGGAGGCTACGCTTTCTTT
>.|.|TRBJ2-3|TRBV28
CASSFPRGVTDTQYF
TGTGCCAGCAGTTTCCCCAGGGGAGTGACAGATACGCAGTATTTT
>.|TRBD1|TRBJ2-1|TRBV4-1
CASSYRGPYNEQFF
TGCGCCAGCAGCTACAGGGGCCCCTACAATGAGCAGTTCTTC
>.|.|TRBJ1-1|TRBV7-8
CASSLAATGGTEAFF
TGTGCCAGCAGCTTAGCAGCAACGGGGGGGACTGAAGCTTTCTTT
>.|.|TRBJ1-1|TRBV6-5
CASRGAGRNTEAFF
TGTGCCAGCAGAGGGGCGGGGCGGAACACTGAAGCTTTCTTT
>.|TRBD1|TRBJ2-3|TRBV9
CASSVADRGWATDTQYF
TGTGCCAGCAGCGTAGCGGACAGGGGTTGGGCCACAGATACGCAGTATTTT
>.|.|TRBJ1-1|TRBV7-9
CASSQQTMNTEAFF
TGTGCCAGCAGCCAACAAACAATGAACACTGAAGCTTTCTTT
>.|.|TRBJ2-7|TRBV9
CASSVRLGPDGEQYF
TGTGCCAGCAGCGTCCGCCTGGGGCCTGACGGCGAGCAGTACTTC
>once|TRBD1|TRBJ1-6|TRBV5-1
CASSIGQGASPLHF
TGCGCCAGCAGCATCGGACAGGGGGCGTCACCCCTCCACTTT
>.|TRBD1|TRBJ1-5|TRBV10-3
CAIGDAGGQPQHF
TGTGCCATCGGAGACGCAGGGGGCCAGCCCCAGCATTTT
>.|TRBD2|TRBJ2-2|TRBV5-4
CASTSSGRAVTGELFF
TGTGCCAGCACCTCTAGCGGGAGGGCGGTCACCGGGGAGCTGTTTTTT